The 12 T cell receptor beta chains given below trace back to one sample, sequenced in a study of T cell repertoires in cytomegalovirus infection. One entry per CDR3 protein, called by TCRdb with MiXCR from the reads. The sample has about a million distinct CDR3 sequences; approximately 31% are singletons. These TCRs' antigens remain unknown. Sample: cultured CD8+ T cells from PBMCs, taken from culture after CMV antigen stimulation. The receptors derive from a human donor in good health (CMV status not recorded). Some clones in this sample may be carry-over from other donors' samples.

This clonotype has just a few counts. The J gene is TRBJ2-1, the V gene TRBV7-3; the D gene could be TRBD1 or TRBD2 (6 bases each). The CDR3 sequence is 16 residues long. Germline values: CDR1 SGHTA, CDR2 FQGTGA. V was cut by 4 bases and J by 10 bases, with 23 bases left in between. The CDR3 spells CASSSRGGGPLGEQFF. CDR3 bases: TGTGCCAGCAGCTCCCGGGGTGGGGGGCCTTTGGGAGAGCAGTTCTTC.

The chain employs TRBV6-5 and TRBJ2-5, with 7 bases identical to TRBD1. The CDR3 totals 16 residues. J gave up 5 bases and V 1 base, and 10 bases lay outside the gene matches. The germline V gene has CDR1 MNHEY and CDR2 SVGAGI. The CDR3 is CASSYFDRAATETQYF. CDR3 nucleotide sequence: TGTGCCAGCAGTTACTTCGACAGGGCCGCGACGGAGACCCAGTACTTC.

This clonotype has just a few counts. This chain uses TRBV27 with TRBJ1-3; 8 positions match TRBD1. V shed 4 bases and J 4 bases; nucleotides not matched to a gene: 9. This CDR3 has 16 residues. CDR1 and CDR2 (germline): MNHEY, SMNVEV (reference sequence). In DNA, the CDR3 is TGTGCCAGCAGTTCCTCCAGGGGGCCGGGGGGAAACACCATATATTTT. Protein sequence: CASSSSRGPGGNTIYF.

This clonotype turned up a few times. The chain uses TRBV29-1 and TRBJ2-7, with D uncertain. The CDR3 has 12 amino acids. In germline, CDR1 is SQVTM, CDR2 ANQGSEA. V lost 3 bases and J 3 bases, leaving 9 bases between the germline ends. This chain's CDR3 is CSVERGHYEQYV. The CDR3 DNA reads TGCAGCGTTGAGAGAGGTCACTACGAGCAGTACGTC.

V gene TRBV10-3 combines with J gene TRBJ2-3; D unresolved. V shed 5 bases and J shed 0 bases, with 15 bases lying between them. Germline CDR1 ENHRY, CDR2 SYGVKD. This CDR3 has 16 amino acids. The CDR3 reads CAISSPPTTSTDTQYF. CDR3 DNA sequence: TGTGCCATCAGTTCGCCCCCGACAACTAGCACAGATACGCAGTATTTT.

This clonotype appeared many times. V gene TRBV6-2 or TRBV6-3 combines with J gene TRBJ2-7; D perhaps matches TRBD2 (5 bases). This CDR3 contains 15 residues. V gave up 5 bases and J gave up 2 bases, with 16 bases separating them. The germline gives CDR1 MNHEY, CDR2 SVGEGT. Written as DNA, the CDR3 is TGTGCCAGCAGTATTGGAGGATACCTGGCCTACGAGCAGTACGTC. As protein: CASSIGGYLAYEQYV.

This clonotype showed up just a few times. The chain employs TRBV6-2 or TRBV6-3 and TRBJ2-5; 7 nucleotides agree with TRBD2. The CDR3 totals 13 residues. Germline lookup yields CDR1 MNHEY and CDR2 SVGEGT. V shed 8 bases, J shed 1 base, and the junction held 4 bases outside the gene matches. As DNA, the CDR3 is TGTGCCAGCCGGGACTACCTCCAAGAGACCCAGTACTTC. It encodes CASRDYLQETQYF.

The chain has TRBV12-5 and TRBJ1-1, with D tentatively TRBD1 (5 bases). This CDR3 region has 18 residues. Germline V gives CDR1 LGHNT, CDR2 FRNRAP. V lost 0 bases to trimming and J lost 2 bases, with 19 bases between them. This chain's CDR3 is CASGLVYLEAGHNTEAFF. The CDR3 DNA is TGTGCTAGTGGTTTGGTATATTTAGAAGCAGGACACAACACTGAAGCTTTCTTT.

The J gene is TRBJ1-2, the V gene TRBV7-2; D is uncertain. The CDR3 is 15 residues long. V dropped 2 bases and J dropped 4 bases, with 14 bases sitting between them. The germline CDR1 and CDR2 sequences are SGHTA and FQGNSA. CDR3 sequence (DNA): TGTGCCAGCAGCTTAAAAGGGCTTGAGGGCTATGGCTACACCTTC. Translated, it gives CASSLKGLEGYGYTF.

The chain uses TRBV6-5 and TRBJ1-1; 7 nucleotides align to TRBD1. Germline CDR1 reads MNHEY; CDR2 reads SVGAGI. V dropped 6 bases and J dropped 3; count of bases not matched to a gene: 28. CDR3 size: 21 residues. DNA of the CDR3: TGTGCCAGCAGGGGAAGGGTGGGGACAGCGTATGTTAGGGATGATGACACTGAAGCTTTCTTT. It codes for CASRGRVGTAYVRDDDTEAFF.

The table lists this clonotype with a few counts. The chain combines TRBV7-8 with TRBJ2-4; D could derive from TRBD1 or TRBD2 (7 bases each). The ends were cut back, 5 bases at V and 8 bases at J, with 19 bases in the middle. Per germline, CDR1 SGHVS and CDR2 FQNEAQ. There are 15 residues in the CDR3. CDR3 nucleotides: TGTGCCAGCAGCCGTTATGGGGCAGGGGGGGACATTCAGTACTTC. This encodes CASSRYGAGGDIQYF.

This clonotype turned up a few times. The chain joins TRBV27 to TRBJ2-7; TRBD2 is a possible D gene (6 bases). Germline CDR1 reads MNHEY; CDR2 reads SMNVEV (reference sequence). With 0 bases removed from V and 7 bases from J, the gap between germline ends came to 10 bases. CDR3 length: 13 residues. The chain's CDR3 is CASSLSEGSEQYV. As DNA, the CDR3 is TGTGCCAGCAGTTTATCGGAGGGGAGTGAGCAGTACGTC.